This T cell receptor (beta chain) was recorded in a study of cytomegalovirus exposure and HLA in healthy donors. Study-level results: Most TCR sequences were seen very rarely across donors, but some public TCRs occurred in many. The tendency of first-cohort TCR clusters to co-occur in the 90 to 150 validation repertoires emerged from a later analysis. In vitro data verified a few CMV-associated chains as specific for CMV antigens.

Germline CDR1 LNHDA, CDR2 SQIVND (reference sequence). V shed 3 bases, J shed 4 bases, and the junction held 9 bases outside the gene matches. This CDR3 is 17 amino acids long. Some clones are missing from TCRdb's copy, which holds only in-frame ones; the method was immunoSEQ multiplex PCR. The data show fewer than 200,000 clones, around 85% seen once. A remark on this clone: What it recognizes is unknown.

This receptor was identified in a man younger than 35 in good health and CMV-seropositive. This chain links TRBV19 with TRBJ1-5; 10 bases align to TRBD1. Input material: PBMCs. The CDR3 nucleotides are TGTGCCAGTAGTATCGGGACAGGGGTTTCCCGGAATCAGCCCCAGCATTTT. Its protein is CASSIGTGVSRNQPQHF.